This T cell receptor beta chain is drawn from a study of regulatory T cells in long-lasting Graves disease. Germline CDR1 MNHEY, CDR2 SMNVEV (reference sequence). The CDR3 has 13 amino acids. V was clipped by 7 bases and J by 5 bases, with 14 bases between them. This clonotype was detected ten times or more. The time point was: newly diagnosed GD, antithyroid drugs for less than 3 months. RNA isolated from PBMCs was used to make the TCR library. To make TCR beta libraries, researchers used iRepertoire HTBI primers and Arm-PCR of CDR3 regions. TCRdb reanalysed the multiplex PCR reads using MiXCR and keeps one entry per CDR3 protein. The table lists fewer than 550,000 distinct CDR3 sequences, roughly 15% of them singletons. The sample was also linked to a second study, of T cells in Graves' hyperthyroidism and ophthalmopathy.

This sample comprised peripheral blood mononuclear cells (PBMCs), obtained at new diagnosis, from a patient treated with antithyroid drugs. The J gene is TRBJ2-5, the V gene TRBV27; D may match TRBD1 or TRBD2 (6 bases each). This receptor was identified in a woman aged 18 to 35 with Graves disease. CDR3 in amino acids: CASTGGGFETQYF. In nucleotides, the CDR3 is TGTGCCAGCACCGGGGGCGGGTTCGAGACCCAGTACTTC.